The entry below gives a single T cell receptor (beta chain) sequence along with its context. Its target is unknown. This entry comes from a study of cytomegalovirus exposure and HLA in healthy donors. Whole-study findings and limits: Information on immune exposure was restricted to one variable (CMV serostatus).

PCR primers comprised 60 Vbeta and 13 Jbeta primers. The assay was immunoSEQ multiplex PCR, and TCRdb's table has in-frame clones only and misses some. The sample records roughly 90,000 clones, 70% to 80% being singletons. Germline CDR1 is MDHEN and CDR2 is SYDVKM. This CDR3 contains 14 residues. The TCR sequence derives from a man aged 25-45 years in good health and CMV-seropositive. V usage is TRBV28 and J usage is TRBJ2-5, with 8 bases fitting TRBD2. The J call may be mistaken, given a closer DNA end match to TRBJ2-7. Sample: PBMCs. The CDR3 DNA reads as TGTGCCAGCAGCGGGACTAGGAACGCCTACGAGCAGTACTTC. Its protein product is CASSGTRNAYEQYF.